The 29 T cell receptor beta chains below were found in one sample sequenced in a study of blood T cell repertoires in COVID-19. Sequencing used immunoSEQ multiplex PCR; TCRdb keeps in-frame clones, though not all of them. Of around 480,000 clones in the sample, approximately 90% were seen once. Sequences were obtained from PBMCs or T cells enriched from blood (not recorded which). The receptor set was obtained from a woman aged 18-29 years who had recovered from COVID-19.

For the CDR3, the DNA is TGTGCCAGCAGCCAAGATATCGGGATCCAGCATTTT. Translation gives CASSQDIGIQHF. The genes are TRBV3-1 (or the pseudogene TRBV3-2) and TRBJ1-5; D ambiguous. The CDR3 loop spans 12 amino acids. Germline-derived CDR1 and CDR2 are LGHDT and YNNKEL (reference sequence). V lost 0 bases and J lost 12, with 9 bases in between.

The CDR3 is CASSREGREAFF. CDR3 sequence (DNA): TGCGCCAGCAGCCGTGAGGGTCGGGAAGCTTTCTTT. This chain links TRBV5-1 with TRBJ1-1; D is ambiguous. This CDR3 is 12 amino acids long. V was trimmed by 4 bases and J by 8 bases, leaving 12 bases between them. The germline gives CDR1 SGHRS, CDR2 YFSETQ.

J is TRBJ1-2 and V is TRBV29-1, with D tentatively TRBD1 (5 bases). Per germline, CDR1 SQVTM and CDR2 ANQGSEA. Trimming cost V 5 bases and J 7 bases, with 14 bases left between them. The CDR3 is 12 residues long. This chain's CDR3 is CSVRGGLLGYTF. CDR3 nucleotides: TGCAGCGTTCGCGGGGGGTTGCTTGGCTACACCTTC.

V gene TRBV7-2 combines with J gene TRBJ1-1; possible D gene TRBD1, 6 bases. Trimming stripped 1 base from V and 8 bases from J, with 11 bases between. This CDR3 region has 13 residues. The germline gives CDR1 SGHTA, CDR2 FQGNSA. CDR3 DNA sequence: TGTGCCAGCAGCTTAGTAGGGACACGGGAAGCTTTCTTT. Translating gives CASSLVGTREAFF.

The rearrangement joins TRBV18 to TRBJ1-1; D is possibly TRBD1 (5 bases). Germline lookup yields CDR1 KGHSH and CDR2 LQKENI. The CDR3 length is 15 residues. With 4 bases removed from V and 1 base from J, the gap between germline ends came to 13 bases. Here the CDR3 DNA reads TGTGCCAGCTCACTACTCCGACAGAAGAACACTGAAGCTTTCTTT. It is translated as CASSLLRQKNTEAFF.

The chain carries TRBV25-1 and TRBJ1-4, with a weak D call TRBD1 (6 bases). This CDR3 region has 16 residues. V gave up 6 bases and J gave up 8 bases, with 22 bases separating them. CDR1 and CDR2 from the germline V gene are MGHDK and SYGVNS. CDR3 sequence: CASSPGTTGLGEKLFF. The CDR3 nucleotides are TGTGCCAGCAGCCCCGGAACGACAGGATTGGGGGAAAAACTGTTTTTT.

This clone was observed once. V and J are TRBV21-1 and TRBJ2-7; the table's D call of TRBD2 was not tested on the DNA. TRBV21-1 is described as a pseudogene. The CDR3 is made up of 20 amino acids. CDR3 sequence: CASSKYPRRFGRRSAYEQYF. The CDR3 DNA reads TGTGCCAGCAGCAAATACCCTCGGAGGTTTGGGCGTCGTTCAGCCTACGAGCAGTACTTC.

Here the CDR3 DNA reads TGTGCCAGCGGGGGACAGTCGTTCTCTGGGGCCAACGTCCTGACTTTC. Translation gives CASGGQSFSGANVLTF. The genes are TRBV28 and TRBJ2-6; 7 positions match TRBD1. Per germline, CDR1 MDHEN and CDR2 SYDVKM. The CDR3 contains 16 residues. V lost 8 bases, J lost 0 bases, and 7 bases stayed unmatched.

The CDR3 DNA reads as TGTGCCAGCAGGGAGTCTAGCGGGTACAATGAGCAGTTCTTC. This translates into CASRESSGYNEQFF. The chain employs TRBV28 and TRBJ2-1; 8 nucleotides agree with TRBD2. The CDR3 contains 14 residues. The V gene's germline CDR1 is MDHEN and CDR2 SYDVKM. The V and J ends lost 6 bases and 4 bases, in that order; junction bases with no gene match: 5.

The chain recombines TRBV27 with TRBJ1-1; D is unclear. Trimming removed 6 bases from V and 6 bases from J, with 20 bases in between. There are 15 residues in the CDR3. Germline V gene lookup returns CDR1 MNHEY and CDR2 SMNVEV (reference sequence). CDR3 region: CASSSDNGLRPEAFF. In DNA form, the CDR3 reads TGTGCCAGCAGCTCCGACAATGGGCTACGGCCTGAAGCTTTCTTT.

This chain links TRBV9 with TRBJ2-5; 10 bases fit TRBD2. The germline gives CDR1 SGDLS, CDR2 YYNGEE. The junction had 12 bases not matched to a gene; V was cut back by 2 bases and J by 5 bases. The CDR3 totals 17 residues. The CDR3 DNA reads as TGTGCCAGCAGCGTTCAGGCTAGCGGGGGAGCAGGGGAGACCCAGTACTTC. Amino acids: CASSVQASGGAGETQYF.

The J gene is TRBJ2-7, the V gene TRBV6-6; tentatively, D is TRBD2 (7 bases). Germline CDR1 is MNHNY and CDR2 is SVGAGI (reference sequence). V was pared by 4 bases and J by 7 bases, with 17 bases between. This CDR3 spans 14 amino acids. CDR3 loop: CASSFAQGRGEQYF. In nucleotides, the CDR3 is TGTGCCAGCAGTTTTGCCCAGGGGCGGGGGGAGCAGTACTTC.

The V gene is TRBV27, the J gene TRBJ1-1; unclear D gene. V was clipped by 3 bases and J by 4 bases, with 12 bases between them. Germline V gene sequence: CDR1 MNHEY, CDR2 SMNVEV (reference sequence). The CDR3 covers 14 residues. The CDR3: CASSFTSGGTEAFF. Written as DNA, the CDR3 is TGTGCCAGCAGTTTCACCTCCGGCGGCACTGAAGCTTTCTTT.

This CDR3 reads CASSLGQVVQPQHF. The CDR3, as DNA: TGTGCCAGCAGCTTAGGACAGGTGGTTCAGCCCCAGCATTTT. The genes are TRBV7-9 and TRBJ1-5; the D gene is possibly TRBD1 (6 bases). The CDR3 spans 14 residues. V shed 1 base and J shed 6 bases, with 10 bases lying between them. CDR1 and CDR2 (germline): SEHNR, FQNEAQ (reference sequence).

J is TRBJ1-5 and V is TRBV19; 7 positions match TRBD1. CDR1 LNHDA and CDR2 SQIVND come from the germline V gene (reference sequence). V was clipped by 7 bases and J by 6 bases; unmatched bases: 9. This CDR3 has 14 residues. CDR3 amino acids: CASNKGAFPQPQHF. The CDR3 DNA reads TGTGCCAGTAATAAGGGGGCATTCCCTCAGCCCCAGCATTTT.

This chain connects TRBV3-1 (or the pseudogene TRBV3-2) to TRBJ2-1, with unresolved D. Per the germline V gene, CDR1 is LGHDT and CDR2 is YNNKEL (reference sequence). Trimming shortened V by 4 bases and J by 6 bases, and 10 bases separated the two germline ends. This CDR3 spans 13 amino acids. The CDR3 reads CASSPTGLNEQFF. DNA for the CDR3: TGTGCCAGCAGCCCTACGGGTCTCAATGAGCAGTTCTTC.

CDR3 sequence (DNA): TGTGCCAGCAGACCAACCAGGGGGGTAGGGACTGAAGCTTTCTTT. Translated, it gives CASRPTRGVGTEAFF. V usage is TRBV25-1 and J usage is TRBJ1-1; TRBD1 matches at 7 bases. J gave up 5 bases and V 6 bases, and 12 bases lay outside the gene matches. This CDR3 is 15 amino acids long. Germline V CDR1 and CDR2: MGHDK, SYGVNS.

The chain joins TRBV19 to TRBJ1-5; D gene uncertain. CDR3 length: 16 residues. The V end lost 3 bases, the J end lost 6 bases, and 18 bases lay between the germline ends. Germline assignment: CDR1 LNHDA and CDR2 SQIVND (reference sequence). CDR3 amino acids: CASSINEGSLGQPQHF. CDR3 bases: TGTGCCAGTAGTATTAACGAGGGTAGCTTGGGTCAGCCCCAGCATTTT.

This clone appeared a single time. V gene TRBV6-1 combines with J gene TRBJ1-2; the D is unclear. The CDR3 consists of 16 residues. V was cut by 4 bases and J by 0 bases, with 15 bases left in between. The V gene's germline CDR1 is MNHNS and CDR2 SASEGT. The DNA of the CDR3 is TGTGCCAGCAGTGGTCATTGGAGCAGCTCTAACTATGGCTACACCTTC. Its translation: CASSGHWSSSNYGYTF.

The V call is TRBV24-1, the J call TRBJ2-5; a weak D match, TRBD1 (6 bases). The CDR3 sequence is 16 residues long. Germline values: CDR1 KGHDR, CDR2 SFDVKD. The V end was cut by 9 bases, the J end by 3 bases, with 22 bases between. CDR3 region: CATVLEFRGDEETQYF. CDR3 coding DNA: TGTGCCACCGTACTAGAATTCAGGGGCGATGAAGAGACCCAGTACTTC.

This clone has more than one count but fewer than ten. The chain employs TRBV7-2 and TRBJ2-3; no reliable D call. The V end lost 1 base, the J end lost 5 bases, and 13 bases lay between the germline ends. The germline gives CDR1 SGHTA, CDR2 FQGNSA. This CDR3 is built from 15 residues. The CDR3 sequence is CASSLDGSRGDTQYF. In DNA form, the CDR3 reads TGTGCCAGCAGCTTAGACGGCAGCCGAGGAGATACGCAGTATTTT. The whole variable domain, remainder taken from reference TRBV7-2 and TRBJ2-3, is GAGVSQSPSNKVTEKGKDVELRCDPISGHTALYWYRQSLGQGLEFLIYFQGNSAPDKSGLPSDRFSAERTGGSVSTLTIQRTQQEDSAVYLCASSLDGSRGDTQYFGPGTRLTVL.

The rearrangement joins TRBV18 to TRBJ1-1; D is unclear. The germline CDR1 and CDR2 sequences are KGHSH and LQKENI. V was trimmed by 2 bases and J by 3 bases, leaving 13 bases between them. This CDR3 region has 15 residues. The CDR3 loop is CASSPFGWRDTEAFF. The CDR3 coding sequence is TGTGCCAGCTCACCATTCGGGTGGAGAGACACTGAAGCTTTCTTT.

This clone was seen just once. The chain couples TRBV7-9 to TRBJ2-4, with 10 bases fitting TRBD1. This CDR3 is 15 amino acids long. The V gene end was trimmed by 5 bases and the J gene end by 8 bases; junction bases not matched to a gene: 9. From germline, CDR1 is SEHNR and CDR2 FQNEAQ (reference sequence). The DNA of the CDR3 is TGTGCCAGCAGCCAACTGACAGGGGGCAGGGACATTCAGTACTTC. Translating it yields CASSQLTGGRDIQYF.

This chain's CDR3 is CASSQVQRGTLLKQYF. For the CDR3, the DNA is TGTGCCAGCAGCCAAGTCCAGCGGGGGACCCTTTTAAAGCAGTACTTC. The chain combines TRBV3-1 (or the pseudogene TRBV3-2) with TRBJ2-7; 8 bases align to TRBD2. This CDR3 comprises 16 residues. After removal of 1 base from V and 8 bases from J, the junction contained 13 bases not matched to a gene. The germline V gene has CDR1 LGHDT and CDR2 YNNKEL (reference sequence).

CDR3 sequence (DNA): TGTGCCAGCAGCCAAAGGGGCCTTCCTACTGAAGCTTTCTTT. As protein: CASSQRGLPTEAFF. This chain uses TRBV3-1 (or the pseudogene TRBV3-2) with TRBJ1-1, with a weak D call TRBD1 (5 bases). This CDR3 is built from 14 residues. In germline, CDR1 is LGHDT, CDR2 YNNKEL (reference sequence). The V end was cut by 2 bases, the J end by 5 bases, with 12 bases between.

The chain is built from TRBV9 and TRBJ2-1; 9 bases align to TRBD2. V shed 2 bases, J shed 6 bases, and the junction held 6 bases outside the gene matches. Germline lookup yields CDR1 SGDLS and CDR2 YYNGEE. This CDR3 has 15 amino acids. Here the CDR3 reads CASSVAGGLGNEQFF. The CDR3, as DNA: TGTGCCAGCAGCGTTGCGGGGGGGCTAGGCAATGAGCAGTTCTTC.

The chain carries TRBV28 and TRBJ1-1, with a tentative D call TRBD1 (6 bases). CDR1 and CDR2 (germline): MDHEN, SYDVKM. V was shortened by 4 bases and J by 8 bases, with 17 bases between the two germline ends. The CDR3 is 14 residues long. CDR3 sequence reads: CASSSTYRAAEAFF. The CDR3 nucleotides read TGTGCCAGCAGTTCAACCTACAGGGCGGCAGAAGCTTTCTTT. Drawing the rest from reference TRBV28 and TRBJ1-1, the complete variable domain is DVKVTQSSRYLVKRTGEKVFLECVQDMDHENMFWYRQDPGLGLRLIYFSYDVKMKEKGDIPEGYSVSREKKERFSLILESASTNQTSMYLCASSSTYRAAEAFFGQGTRLTVV.

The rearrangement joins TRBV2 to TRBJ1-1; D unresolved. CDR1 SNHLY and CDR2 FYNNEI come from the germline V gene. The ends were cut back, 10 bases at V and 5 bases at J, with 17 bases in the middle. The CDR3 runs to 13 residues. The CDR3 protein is CATMTLGRTEAFF. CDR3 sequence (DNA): TGTGCCACCATGACCTTAGGGAGAACTGAAGCTTTCTTT. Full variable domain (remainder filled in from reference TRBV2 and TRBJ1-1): EPEVTQTPSHQVTQMGQEVILRCVPISNHLYFYWYRQILGQKVEFLVSFYNNEISEKSEIFDDQFSVERPDGSNFTLKIRSTKLEDSAMYFCATMTLGRTEAFFGQGTRLTVV.

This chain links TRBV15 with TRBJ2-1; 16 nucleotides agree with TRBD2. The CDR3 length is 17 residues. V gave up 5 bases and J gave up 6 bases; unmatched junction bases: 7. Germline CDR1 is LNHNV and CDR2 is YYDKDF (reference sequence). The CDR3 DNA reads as TGTGCCACCAGCGAACCGGGACTAGCGGGGGGGGGCAATGAGCAGTTCTTC. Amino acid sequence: CATSEPGLAGGGNEQFF.